This TCR beta chain is drawn from a study of CD8+CD57+ T cells in acquired aplastic anemia. Overall study results and limits: A significant difference in CD8+ Simpson's diversity between patients and controls was not found.

This clonotype has at least ten counts. As yet, its antigen is unknown. The use of genomic DNA as template underpinned the TCR beta VDJ and CDR3 profiling. Using its own MiXCR run on the reads, TCRdb lists one record per CDR3 protein. The sample records around 120,000 distinct CDR3 sequences, over 30% being singletons. Selection for sequencing was limited to patients who had shown CD8+CD57+ cell expansion by flow cytometry. Per the germline V gene, CDR1 is WNHNN and CDR2 is SYGVQD (reference sequence). This CDR3 has 14 amino acids. V lost 7 bases, J lost 2 bases, and 5 bases stayed unmatched. The TCR comes from a human donor with aplastic anemia. The chain combines TRBV10-1 with TRBJ2-3, with 8 bases that match TRBD2. Material: sorted CD4+, CD8+, or CD8+CD57+ T cells (not recorded which) from PBMCs. The CDR3 coding sequence is TGCGCCAGCAAGGCGGGGGGCCTCACAGATACGCAGTATTTT. It specifies CASKAGGLTDTQYF.